The 17 T cell receptor beta chains presented below share a single source sample, sequenced in a study of T cells after yellow fever vaccination. TCRdb independently ran MiXCR on the 5' RACE reads; one entry per CDR3 protein. This sample has over 45,000 distinct CDR3 sequences, with approximately 6.9% found just once. The sequenced sample was CD8+ T cells sorted from PBMCs, obtained on the day of the first yellow fever vaccination. The source of these receptors is a man between 18 and 35 years old who received the YFV17D yellow fever vaccine.

V gene TRBV5-8 combines with J gene TRBJ1-1; D perhaps matches TRBD1 (6 bases). Looked up from germline, CDR1 is SGHTS and CDR2 is YDEGEE. V was cut by 6 bases and J by 7 bases, with 19 bases left in between. This CDR3 comprises 14 residues. The CDR3 loop is CASTRWGGPSEAFF. The CDR3 DNA is TGTGCCAGCACCCGCTGGGGGGGGCCGAGTGAAGCTTTCTTT.

This rearrangement joins TRBV4-2 to TRBJ2-7; 7 nucleotides align to TRBD1. In germline, CDR1 is LGHNA, CDR2 YNFKEQ. The CDR3 is 14 residues long. Germline trimming cut 4 bases from V and 6 bases from J; bases unmatched to any gene: 9. The CDR3 DNA reads as TGTGCCAGCAGCCGAGGACAGGCTGGTATCGAGCAGTACTTC. It is translated as CASSRGQAGIEQYF.

This clonotype appeared a few times. CDR3 in amino acids: CASSPRMGTAYEKLFF. The CDR3 DNA reads TGTGCCAGCAGCCCCCGTATGGGGACAGCATATGAAAAACTGTTTTTT. The chain has TRBV9 and TRBJ1-4; 7 nucleotides align to TRBD1. Germline CDR1 reads SGDLS; CDR2 reads YYNGEE. With 4 bases clipped from V and 6 bases from J, the junction kept 12 bases outside the gene matches. The CDR3 totals 16 residues. Using reference TRBV9 and TRBJ1-4 for the parts outside the CDR3, the full variable domain is DSGVTQTPKHLITATGQRVTLRCSPRSGDLSVYWYQQSLDQGLQFLIQYYNGEERAKGNILERFSAQQFPDLHSELNLSSLELGDSALYFCASSPRMGTAYEKLFFGSGTQLSVL.

This clonotype has only a few counts. The chain combines TRBV7-9 with TRBJ1-4; D remains unclear. Germline V lookup: CDR1 SEHNR, CDR2 FQNEAQ (reference sequence). V lost 5 bases, J lost 3 bases, and 19 bases lay in between. There are 17 residues in the CDR3. CDR3 DNA sequence: TGTGCCAGCAGCCCCCGGGTAAAGTACGCGGCTAATGAAAAACTGTTTTTT. It yields the protein CASSPRVKYAANEKLFF.

The chain employs TRBV7-8 and TRBJ1-2, with D maybe TRBD1 (5 bases). The germline V gene encodes CDR1 SGHVS and CDR2 FQNEAQ. The V end lost 5 bases, the J end lost 4 bases, and 17 bases lay between the germline ends. The CDR3 is 15 residues long. The DNA of the CDR3 is TGTGCCAGCAGCCCTAACCCTCAGGGAACCTATGGCTACACCTTC. Amino acids: CASSPNPQGTYGYTF.

The chain employs TRBV6-2 or TRBV6-3 and TRBJ1-2; 7 nucleotides align to TRBD1. The V and J ends lost 2 bases and 5 bases, in that order; junction bases with no gene match: 11. The CDR3 runs 16 residues. CDR1 and CDR2 (germline): MNHEY, SVGEGT. The CDR3 nucleotides are TGTGCCAGCAGTTACGACAGGGAGGCGGACCCATATGGCTACACCTTC. Translated: CASSYDREADPYGYTF.

This clonotype was found a few times. The V gene is TRBV30, the J gene TRBJ1-2, with a tentative D call TRBD1 (6 bases). The CDR3 is 14 amino acids. CDR1 is GTSNPN and CDR2 is SVGIG in the germline V gene (reference sequence). V lost 4 bases to trimming and J lost 2 bases, with 14 bases between them. CDR3 sequence reads: CAWTPGAKNYGYTF. As DNA, the CDR3 is TGTGCCTGGACTCCAGGGGCCAAAAACTATGGCTACACCTTC.

This clonotype came up a few times. The chain is built from TRBV7-9 and TRBJ2-7; TRBD1 might be the D (5 bases). CDR1 is SEHNR and CDR2 is FQNEAQ in the germline V gene (reference sequence). This CDR3 has 13 residues. V lost 4 bases, J lost 2 bases, and 9 bases lay in between. CDR3 in DNA: TGTGCCAGCAGCTCCGGACATACCTACGAGCAGTACTTC. It translates to CASSSGHTYEQYF.

This clonotype was counted between two and nine times. V gene TRBV7-9 combines with J gene TRBJ1-1; D is ambiguous. Trimming left V 6 bases short and J 0 bases short, with 8 bases between. CDR1 and CDR2 (germline): SEHNR, FQNEAQ (reference sequence). This CDR3 is 13 amino acids long. Written as DNA, the CDR3 is TGTGCCAGCAGGTCATCGCTGAACACTGAAGCTTTCTTT. Translating gives CASRSSLNTEAFF.

Ten or more counts support this clonotype. The chain uses TRBV12-3 or TRBV12-4 and TRBJ2-7; D may be TRBD2 (7 bases). This CDR3 is built from 14 residues. V lost 8 bases and J 4 bases, leaving 18 bases between the germline ends. CDR3 sequence (DNA): TGTGCCAGCCGGCCCCGAGGGGGGGAGTACGAGCAGTACTTC. It is translated as CASRPRGGEYEQYF.

Ten or more counts support this clonotype. The genes are TRBV7-9 and TRBJ2-7; 11 nucleotides line up with TRBD1. Germline V CDR1 and CDR2: SEHNR, FQNEAQ (reference sequence). The CDR3 is made up of 16 amino acids. V was pared by 4 bases and J by 2 bases, with 7 bases of the junction left unmatched. The CDR3 sequence: CASSYPEDRGPYEQYF. DNA for the CDR3: TGTGCCAGCAGCTACCCGGAGGACAGGGGGCCCTACGAGCAGTACTTC. The variable domain in full, with the rest retrieved from reference TRBV7-9 and TRBJ2-7, is DTGVSQNPRHKITKRGQNVTFRCDPISEHNRLYWYRQTLGQGPEFLTYFQNEAQLEKSRLLSDRFSAERPKGSFSTLEIQRTEQGDSAMYLCASSYPEDRGPYEQYFGPGTRLTVT.

This sequence joins TRBV11-2 and TRBJ2-3; the D gene could be TRBD1 or TRBD2 (7 bases each). Trimming left V 5 bases short and J 3 bases short, with 24 bases between. The germline CDR1 and CDR2 sequences are SGHAT and FQNNGV. The CDR3 is 18 residues long. CDR3 protein: CASSNPAGGAPGTDTQYF. In nucleotides, the CDR3 is TGTGCCAGCAGCAATCCGGCAGGGGGGGCACCTGGGACAGATACGCAGTATTTT.

V usage is TRBV4-3 and J usage is TRBJ2-2, with D unresolved. The V end lost 6 bases, the J end lost 2 bases, and 13 bases lay between the germline ends. The CDR3 spans 15 residues. Per the germline V gene, CDR1 is LGHNA and CDR2 is YSLEER. The chain's CDR3 is CASSRRFANTGELFF. As DNA, the CDR3 is TGCGCCAGCAGTCGTCGTTTTGCCAACACCGGGGAGCTGTTTTTT.

This clonotype was counted between two and nine times. J is TRBJ1-4 and V is TRBV10-3, with a tentative D call TRBD1 (5 bases). The CDR3 extends over 15 amino acids. Trimming pared 0 bases from V and 7 bases from J, leaving 12 bases between. In germline, CDR1 is ENHRY, CDR2 SYGVKD. Here the CDR3 reads CAISESGRGGEKLFF. The CDR3 nucleotides read TGTGCCATCAGTGAGTCTGGGCGGGGCGGTGAAAAACTGTTTTTT.

This clonotype showed up many times. The chain couples TRBV6-5 to TRBJ2-1; 8 bases map to TRBD2. CDR3 length equals 15 residues. The trim removed 2 bases at V and 8 bases at J, leaving 8 bases unmatched. Germline CDR1 reads MNHEY; CDR2 reads SVGAGI. For the CDR3, the DNA is TGTGCCAGCAGTTACGCCCACGGGGGGGTCGATGAGCAGTTCTTC. Translated, it gives CASSYAHGGVDEQFF.

There are a few counts of this clonotype. The chain couples TRBV12-3 or TRBV12-4 to TRBJ2-1; 13 bases map to TRBD2. With V trimmed by 6 bases and J by 12 bases, 8 bases remained unmatched. CDR3 length equals 14 residues. This CDR3 reads CASSAGLAGPWQFF. The CDR3 nucleotides read TGTGCCAGCAGCGCGGGACTAGCGGGGCCCTGGCAGTTCTTC.

This clonotype was detected many times. The chain employs TRBV4-2 and TRBJ2-3; 11 bases match TRBD2. The CDR3 runs 15 residues. The germline V gene encodes CDR1 LGHNA and CDR2 YNFKEQ. The junction had 0 bases not matched to a gene; V was cut back by 0 bases and J by 4 bases. CDR3 region: CASSQDSGGADTQYF. Here the CDR3 DNA reads TGTGCCAGCAGCCAAGATAGCGGGGGGGCAGATACGCAGTATTTT.